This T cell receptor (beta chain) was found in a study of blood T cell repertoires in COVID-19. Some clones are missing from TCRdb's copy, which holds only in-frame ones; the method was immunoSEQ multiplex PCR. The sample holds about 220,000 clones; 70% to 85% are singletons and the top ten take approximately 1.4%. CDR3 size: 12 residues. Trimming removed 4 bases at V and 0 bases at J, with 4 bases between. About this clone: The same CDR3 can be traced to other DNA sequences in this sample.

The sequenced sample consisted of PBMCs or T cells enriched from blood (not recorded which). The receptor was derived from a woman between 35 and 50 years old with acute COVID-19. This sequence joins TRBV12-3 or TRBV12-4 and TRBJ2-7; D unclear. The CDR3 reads CASSSSSYEQYF. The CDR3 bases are TGTGCCAGCAGTTCGAGCTCCTACGAGCAGTACTTC.